This T cell receptor beta chain derives from a study of blood T cell repertoires in COVID-19. Study in general: COVID-19 samples from acute and convalescent phases originated in the United States, Italy and Spain. Sources were T cells, B-cell-depleted T cells, or PBMCs; the material itself was cDNA or gDNA.

This CDR3 is 13 amino acids long. The germline gives CDR1 SGHRS, CDR2 YFSETQ. V shed 1 base and J 5 bases; nucleotides not matched to a gene: 3. Ages ranged from about 18 to 89 years, with residence in more than 20 US areas. Participants were placed into cohorts based on the clinical history they reported. This table comes from immunoSEQ multiplex PCR, and its TCRdb copy is limited to in-frame clones, with some not included. The sample has about 230,000 clones; nearly 90% are singletons. The specimen sequenced was PBMCs or T cells enriched from blood (not recorded which). The clonotype originates from a woman aged 30 to 39 with acute COVID-19. The chain uses TRBV5-1 and TRBJ2-7, with TRBD1 matching 7 bases. Written as DNA, the CDR3 is TGCGCCAGCAGCTTGCCGGGACAGAACGAGCAGTACTTC. This codes for CASSLPGQNEQYF.